Included here is one TCR beta chain sequence, with context. The antigen remains undetermined. This entry is derived from a study of memory CD4+ T cells and cytomegalovirus serostatus. Study in general: Healthy Belgian adult donors included fewer than 10 CMV-positive and some 24 CMV-negative people. Regarding the study as a whole: Each of approximately 70 CMV-associated TCRbeta sequences occurred in one to five individuals. The CMV-associated TCR signature appears largely within the CD4+ memory repertoire.

Single viable CD3+CD4+CD8-CD45RO+ cells were sorted as the memory CD4+ T cells. The germline V and J ends were trimmed by 1 base and 7 bases, with 14 bases remaining between them. The CDR3 has 14 residues. Germline V gene data show CDR1 as SEHNR and CDR2 as FQNEAQ (reference sequence). TCRdb's copy holds only in-frame clones and misses some; the assay was immunoSEQ multiplex PCR. The sample has around 45,000 clones, around four fifths seen once. Sequenced input: memory CD4+ T cells from blood. This sequence was found in an adult in good health and CMV-seronegative. V is TRBV7-9 and J is TRBJ2-7; tentative D call: TRBD2 (5 bases). The CDR3: CASSLGGSSREQYF. The CDR3 coding sequence is TGTGCCAGCAGCTTAGGAGGGTCCTCCAGAGAGCAGTACTTC.